A single sample is the source of the 30 T cell receptor beta chains below, sequenced in a study of shared clonotypes between healthy human individuals. Generated by immunoSEQ multiplex PCR, the TCRdb table keeps only in-frame clones and is missing some. The data show roughly 2.4 million clones, more than 90% seen once. The sample was naive CD4+ T cells sorted from blood. The subset here: CD45RA+ positively selected. These receptors were collected from a man between 18 and 35 years old in good health.

The chain has TRBV7-2 and TRBJ1-2; D ambiguous. This CDR3 has 18 residues. Germline assignment: CDR1 SGHTA and CDR2 FQGNSA. Deletions cut 4 bases from V and 2 bases from J, with 23 bases between. CDR3 sequence: CASSSRSGSTAVNYGYTF. The CDR3, as DNA: TGTGCCAGCAGCTCTCGCTCCGGGAGCACGGCAGTCAACTATGGCTACACCTTC.

V and J are TRBV19 and TRBJ1-1; 9 bases agree with TRBD1. V lost 5 bases, J lost 4 bases, and 5 bases stayed unmatched. The CDR3 loop spans 14 amino acids. Germline V gene data show CDR1 as LNHDA and CDR2 as SQIVND (reference sequence). In DNA, the CDR3 is TGTGCCAGTAGTCTAAGGACAGGGGTCACTGAAGCTTTCTTT. It codes for CASSLRTGVTEAFF. Full variable domain (missing parts from reference TRBV19 and TRBJ1-1): DGGITQSPKYLFRKEGQNVTLSCEQNLNHDAMYWYRQDPGQGLRLIYYSQIVNDFQKGDIAEGYSVSREKKESFPLTVTSAQKNPTAFYLCASSLRTGVTEAFFGQGTRLTVV.

This clone was counted once. The chain has TRBV7-2 and TRBJ2-7; no clear D gene. Trimming pared 4 bases from V and 3 bases from J, leaving 10 bases between. This CDR3 spans 13 amino acids. Looked up from germline, CDR1 is SGHTA and CDR2 is FQGNSA. The CDR3 nucleotides are TGTGCCAGCAGCTCTTCGACGGGCTACGAGCAGTACTTC. This sequence encodes CASSSSTGYEQYF.

V and J are TRBV5-4 and TRBJ2-3; D might be TRBD1 (6 bases). The germline CDR1 and CDR2 sequences are SGHNT and YYREEE (reference sequence). This CDR3 has 14 amino acids. V was cut by 0 bases and J by 5 bases, with 10 bases left in between. CDR3 region: CASSLGGLRDTQYF. Written as DNA, the CDR3 is TGTGCCAGCAGCTTGGGGGGGCTCAGAGATACGCAGTATTTT.

The rearrangement uses TRBV4-3 and TRBJ2-1; D tentatively reads TRBD1 or TRBD2 (5 bases each). The CDR3 sequence is 15 residues long. CDR1 LGHNA and CDR2 YSLEER come from the germline V gene. V lost 0 bases, J lost 9 bases, and 15 bases lay in between. This chain's CDR3 is CASSQDGDPLSEQFF. The CDR3 bases are TGCGCCAGCAGCCAAGACGGGGACCCTTTGAGTGAGCAGTTCTTC.

The chain employs TRBV21-1 and TRBJ2-7. TRBV21-1 is described as a pseudogene. CDR3 length equals 13 residues. CDR3 nucleotide sequence: TGTGCCAGCTTGGGCCCCGGGTGCTACGAGCAGTACTTC. It encodes CASLGPGCYEQYF.

The J gene is TRBJ1-6, the V gene TRBV28; 12 nucleotides align to TRBD1. The CDR3 is 15 amino acids. J lost 8 bases, V lost 5 bases, and 4 bases had no gene match. Germline V gives CDR1 MDHEN, CDR2 SYDVKM. The CDR3 protein is CASSPGTGGYSPLHF. The CDR3 coding sequence is TGTGCCAGCAGTCCTGGGACAGGGGGCTATTCACCCCTCCACTTT. The full variable domain, its missing parts supplied by reference TRBV28 and TRBJ1-6, is DVKVTQSSRYLVKRTGEKVFLECVQDMDHENMFWYRQDPGLGLRLIYFSYDVKMKEKGDIPEGYSVSREKKERFSLILESASTNQTSMYLCASSPGTGGYSPLHFGNGTRLTVT.

In the case of this clone: At one boundary the junction diverges from the germline segment, which might be a read error. The J gene is TRBJ1-1, the V gene TRBV25-1; a weak D match, TRBD1 (6 bases). The length of the CDR3 is 14 residues. The germline CDR1 and CDR2 sequences are MGHDK and SYGVNS. CDR3 nucleotide sequence: TGTGCCGGCAGTGAAACAGGGAGGAACACTGAAGCTTTCTTT. Protein: CAGSETGRNTEAFF.

The J gene is TRBJ1-2, the V gene TRBV5-1, with TRBD1 identical over 8 bases. V was pared by 4 bases and J by 3 bases, with 5 bases of the junction left unmatched. The germline gives CDR1 SGHRS, CDR2 YFSETQ. The CDR3 runs 14 residues. CDR3 sequence: CASSVAGGDYGYTF. As DNA, the CDR3 is TGCGCCAGCAGCGTCGCAGGGGGCGACTATGGCTACACCTTC.

With respect to this clone: Other DNA variants within this sample encode the same CDR3. The chain recombines TRBV6-1 with TRBJ2-7; 7 bases line up with TRBD1. This CDR3 has 14 amino acids. Germline V gene data show CDR1 as MNHNS and CDR2 as SASEGT. V lost 6 bases and J lost 3; bases outside the gene matches: 8. CDR3 region: CASRPRQGGYEQYF. CDR3 sequence (DNA): TGTGCCAGCAGGCCCCGACAGGGCGGCTACGAGCAGTACTTC.

Details on this clone: Other DNA sequences of this sample code for an identical CDR3. The genes are TRBV29-1 and TRBJ1-5; TRBD1 matches at 10 bases. CDR1 and CDR2 (germline): SQVTM, ANQGSEA. CDR3 length: 14 residues. V dropped 4 bases and J dropped 2; count of bases not matched to a gene: 2. The CDR3 DNA reads TGCAGCGTTGGGACAGGGGGAGGCAATCAGCCCCAGCATTTT. It translates to CSVGTGGGNQPQHF.

The chain has TRBV6-5 and TRBJ2-4; 12 nucleotides line up with TRBD2. V lost 4 bases, J lost 13 bases, and 5 bases stayed unmatched. This CDR3 has 13 amino acids. Per the germline V gene, CDR1 is MNHEY and CDR2 is SVGAGI. CDR3 region: CASSLGTSGPQYF. CDR3 nucleotide sequence: TGTGCCAGCAGTTTAGGGACTAGCGGGCCCCAGTACTTC.

This sequence joins TRBV5-1 and TRBJ1-1; possible D gene TRBD1, 5 bases. V lost 4 bases, J lost 7 bases, and 14 bases lay in between. Germline V gives CDR1 SGHRS, CDR2 YFSETQ. CDR3 length: 13 residues. DNA of the CDR3: TGCGCCAGCAGCCCCAACGTCGGGGGTGAAGCTTTCTTT. Translated, it gives CASSPNVGGEAFF.

The V call is TRBV6-4, the J call TRBJ1-1, with D maybe TRBD1 (5 bases). The CDR3 has 16 residues. CDR1 MRHNA and CDR2 SNTAGT come from the germline V gene. The V and J ends lost 5 bases and 7 bases respectively, with 23 bases between them. CDR3 amino acids: CASSPGGFGVTGEAFF. CDR3 nucleotides: TGTGCCAGCAGTCCCGGGGGGTTTGGAGTTACAGGTGAAGCTTTCTTT.

This clone was observed a single time. The genes are TRBV7-9 and TRBJ2-2, with TRBD1 matching over 9 bases. CDR1 and CDR2 (germline): SEHNR, FQNEAQ (reference sequence). The CDR3 has 16 residues. The trim removed 5 bases at V and 4 bases at J, leaving 8 bases unmatched. This chain's CDR3 is CASSPPGTGTTGELFF. In DNA form, the CDR3 reads TGTGCCAGCAGCCCTCCCGGGACAGGGACCACCGGGGAGCTGTTTTTT.

The gene calls are TRBV6-5 and TRBJ1-2, with 9 bases matching TRBD1. The trim removed 6 bases at V and 6 bases at J, leaving 5 bases unmatched. Germline values: CDR1 MNHEY, CDR2 SVGAGI. There are 13 residues in the CDR3. The CDR3 protein is CASRTGGFDGYTF. The CDR3 nucleotides are TGTGCCAGCAGAACAGGGGGCTTCGATGGCTACACCTTC.

V is TRBV7-9 and J is TRBJ1-4; D not certain. CDR1 and CDR2 from the germline V gene are SEHNR and FQNEAQ (reference sequence). The V and J ends lost 3 bases and 13 bases respectively, with 15 bases between them. This CDR3 contains 13 residues. The chain's CDR3 is CASSFGPGIVLFF. For the CDR3, the DNA is TGTGCCAGCAGCTTCGGCCCTGGAATAGTACTGTTTTTT.

In regard to this clone: Different DNA sequences within this sample yield the same CDR3. The CDR3 nucleotides are TGTGCCAGCAGTGAGGCCGGGACCGCTTATGGCTACACCTTC. This gives the protein CASSEAGTAYGYTF. The chain recombines TRBV2 with TRBJ1-2; D may be TRBD1 (5 bases). Germline-derived CDR1 and CDR2 are SNHLY and FYNNEI. The ends were cut back, 3 bases at V and 5 bases at J, with 13 bases in the middle. The CDR3 totals 14 residues.

This chain joins TRBV10-3 and TRBJ2-7; D is uncertain. Germline CDR1 is ENHRY and CDR2 is SYGVKD. The CDR3 is 11 residues long. Between the trimmed V and J ends, which lost 1 base and 5 bases, there was a span of 3 bases. CDR3 loop: CAISELNEQYF. The CDR3 nucleotides read TGTGCCATCAGTGAGTTGAACGAGCAGTACTTC.

The gene calls are TRBV10-1 and TRBJ2-1; 8 bases map to TRBD1. CDR3 length: 14 residues. From germline, CDR1 is WNHNN and CDR2 SYGVQD (reference sequence). V was pared by 4 bases and J by 2 bases, with 1 base of the junction left unmatched. In DNA form, the CDR3 reads TGCGCCAGCAGTGGACAGGGGACCTACAATGAGCAGTTCTTC. It yields the protein CASSGQGTYNEQFF.

The chain carries TRBV30 and TRBJ1-5; D remains ambiguous. The germline V gene has CDR1 GTSNPN and CDR2 SVGIG (reference sequence). Trimming stripped 2 bases from V and 7 bases from J, with 15 bases between. The length of the CDR3 is 14 residues. Written as DNA, the CDR3 is TGTGCCTGGAGTCCATCGGTCATGGGGCAGCCCCAGCATTTT. Translating gives CAWSPSVMGQPQHF.

The rearrangement links TRBV4-1 to TRBJ1-1; D might be TRBD1 (6 bases). Trimming pared 4 bases from V and 0 bases from J, leaving 18 bases between. This CDR3 region has 17 residues. Germline CDR1 MGHRA, CDR2 YSYEKL. For the CDR3, the DNA is TGCGCCAGCAGCCTCAACGTACAGGGAGCCATGAACACTGAAGCTTTCTTT. This codes for CASSLNVQGAMNTEAFF.

The chain employs TRBV5-6 and TRBJ2-2; D unresolved. From germline, CDR1 is SGHDT and CDR2 YYEEEE. There are 15 residues in the CDR3. With 0 bases removed from V and 4 bases from J, the gap between germline ends came to 10 bases. This CDR3 is CASSLGQVSTGELFF. The CDR3 DNA reads TGTGCCAGCAGCTTGGGCCAGGTCTCCACCGGGGAGCTGTTTTTT.

The chain combines TRBV7-2 with TRBJ2-7; 9 bases match TRBD2. CDR1 and CDR2 (germline): SGHTA, FQGNSA. With V trimmed by 2 bases and J by 2 bases, 7 bases remained unmatched. The CDR3 runs to 16 residues. CDR3 in DNA: TGTGCCAGCAGCTTAATTGGGTCTAGCGGGACCTACGAGCAGTACTTC. Its translation is CASSLIGSSGTYEQYF. The variable domain in full, completed from reference TRBV7-2 and TRBJ2-7, reads GAGVSQSPSNKVTEKGKDVELRCDPISGHTALYWYRQSLGQGLEFLIYFQGNSAPDKSGLPSDRFSAERTGGSVSTLTIQRTQQEDSAVYLCASSLIGSSGTYEQYFGPGTRLTVT.

The chain uses TRBV7-2 and TRBJ2-3; D is perhaps TRBD1 (5 bases). The length of the CDR3 is 15 residues. V was clipped by 7 bases and J by 2 bases, with 16 bases between them. Looked up from germline, CDR1 is SGHTA and CDR2 is FQGNSA. CDR3 in DNA: TGTGCCAGCATCTTGGGGCAAACCTACACAGATACGCAGTATTTT. It yields the protein CASILGQTYTDTQYF.

This chain connects TRBV25-1 to TRBJ2-3; a weak D match, TRBD1 (5 bases). The CDR3 runs 14 residues. Germline loops: CDR1 MGHDK, CDR2 SYGVNS. V was clipped by 5 bases and J by 6 bases, with 15 bases between them. CDR3 DNA sequence: TGTGCCAGCAGTCCCCATCCCAGGGCGGATACGCAGTATTTT. Protein product: CASSPHPRADTQYF.

This clone was recorded only once. The V call is TRBV6-1, the J call TRBJ1-3; D possibly corresponds to TRBD1 (6 bases). CDR3 size: 15 residues. V was trimmed by 6 bases and J by 0 bases, leaving 12 bases between them. CDR1 MNHNS and CDR2 SASEGT come from the germline V gene. CDR3 residues: CASRITGYSGNTIYF. The DNA for the CDR3 is TGTGCCAGCAGGATTACAGGGTACTCTGGAAACACCATATATTTT.

V is TRBV6-1 and J is TRBJ2-1; D not certain. Trimming stripped 2 bases from V and 8 bases from J, with 16 bases between. The CDR3 contains 15 residues. The germline gives CDR1 MNHNS, CDR2 SASEGT. The CDR3 DNA sequence: TGTGCCAGCAGTGAAAATCGCTCCCCTCGGTATGAGCAGTTCTTC. Its protein is CASSENRSPRYEQFF.

The chain links TRBV6-5 to TRBJ1-3; maybe TRBD1 (6 bases). Germline CDR1 reads MNHEY; CDR2 reads SVGAGI. Trimming shortened V by 5 bases and J by 3 bases, and 14 bases separated the two germline ends. The CDR3 has 15 amino acids. CDR3 protein: CASSKGGGSGNTIYF. Here the CDR3 DNA reads TGTGCCAGCAGTAAGGGCGGGGGCAGTGGAAACACCATATATTTT.

In the case of this clone: At the DNA level, this CDR3 is encoded by other sequences in the same sample as well. This rearrangement joins TRBV7-2 to TRBJ2-7; the match to TRBD2 covers 8 bases. CDR1 is SGHTA and CDR2 is FQGNSA in the germline V gene. Unmatched junction bases numbered 3, after V lost 5 bases and J lost 3 bases. The CDR3 is made up of 13 amino acids. CDR3 in amino acids: CASSHTSGYEQYF. For the CDR3, the DNA is TGTGCCAGCAGCCATACTAGCGGCTACGAGCAGTACTTC.